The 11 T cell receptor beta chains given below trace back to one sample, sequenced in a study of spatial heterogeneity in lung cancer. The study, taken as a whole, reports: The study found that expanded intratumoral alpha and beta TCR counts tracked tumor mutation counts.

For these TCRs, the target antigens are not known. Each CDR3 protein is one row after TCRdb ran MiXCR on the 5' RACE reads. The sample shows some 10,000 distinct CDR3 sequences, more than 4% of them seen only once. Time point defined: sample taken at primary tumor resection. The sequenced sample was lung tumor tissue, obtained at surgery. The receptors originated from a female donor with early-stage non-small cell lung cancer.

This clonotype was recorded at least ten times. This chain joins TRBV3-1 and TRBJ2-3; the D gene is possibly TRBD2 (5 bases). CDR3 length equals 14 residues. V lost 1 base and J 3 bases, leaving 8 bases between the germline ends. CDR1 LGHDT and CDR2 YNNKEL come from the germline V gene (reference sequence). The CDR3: CASSQGGQTDTQYF. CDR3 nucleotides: TGTGCCAGCAGCCAAGGCGGGCAGACAGATACGCAGTATTTT.

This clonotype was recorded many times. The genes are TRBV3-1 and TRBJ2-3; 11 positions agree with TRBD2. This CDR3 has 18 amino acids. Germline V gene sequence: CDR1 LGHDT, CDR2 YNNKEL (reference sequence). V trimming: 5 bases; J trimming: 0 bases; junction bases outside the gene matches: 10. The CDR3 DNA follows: TGTGCCAGCAGCACCGGGACTAGCGGATCCCTTAGCACAGATACGCAGTATTTT. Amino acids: CASSTGTSGSLSTDTQYF.

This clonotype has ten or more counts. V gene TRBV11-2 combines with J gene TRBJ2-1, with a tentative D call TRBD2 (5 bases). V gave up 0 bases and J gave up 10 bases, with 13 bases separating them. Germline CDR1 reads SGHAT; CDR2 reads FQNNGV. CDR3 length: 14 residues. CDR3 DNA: TGTGCCAGCAGCTTAGAGGCCCAATCGGGGGAGCAGTTCTTC. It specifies CASSLEAQSGEQFF.

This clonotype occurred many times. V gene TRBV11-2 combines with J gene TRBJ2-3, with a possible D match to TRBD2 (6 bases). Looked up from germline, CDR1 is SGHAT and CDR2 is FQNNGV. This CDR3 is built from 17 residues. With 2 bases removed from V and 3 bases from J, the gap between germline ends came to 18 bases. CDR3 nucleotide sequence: TGTGCCAGCAGCTTAATCGCCTTCGTGGGGGGAACAGATACGCAGTATTTT. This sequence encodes CASSLIAFVGGTDTQYF.

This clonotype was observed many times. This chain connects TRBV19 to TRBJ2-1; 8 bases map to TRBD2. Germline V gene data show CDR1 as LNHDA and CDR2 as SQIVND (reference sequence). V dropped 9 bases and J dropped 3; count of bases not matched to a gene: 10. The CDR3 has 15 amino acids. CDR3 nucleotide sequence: TGTGCCAGCCACAGCGGGAGTGGGTTCTACAATGAGCAGTTCTTC. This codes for CASHSGSGFYNEQFF.

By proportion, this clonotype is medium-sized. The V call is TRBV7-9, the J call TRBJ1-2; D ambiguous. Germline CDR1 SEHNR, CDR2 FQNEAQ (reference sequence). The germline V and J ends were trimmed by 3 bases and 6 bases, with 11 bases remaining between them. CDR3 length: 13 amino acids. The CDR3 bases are TGTGCCAGCAGCTTCGGACTGGTTGATGGCTACACCTTC. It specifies CASSFGLVDGYTF.

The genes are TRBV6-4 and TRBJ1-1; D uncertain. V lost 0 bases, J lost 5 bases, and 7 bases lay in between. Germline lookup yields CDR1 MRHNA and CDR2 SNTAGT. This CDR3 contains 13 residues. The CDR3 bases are TGTGCCAGCAGTGACTCGAGTATGACTGAAGCTTTCTTT. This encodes CASSDSSMTEAFF.

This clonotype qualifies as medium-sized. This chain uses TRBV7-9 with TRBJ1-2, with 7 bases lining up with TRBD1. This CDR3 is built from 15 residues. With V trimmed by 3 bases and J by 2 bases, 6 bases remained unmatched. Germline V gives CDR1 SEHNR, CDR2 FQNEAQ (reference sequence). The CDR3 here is CASSFTSQGNYGYTF. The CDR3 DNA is TGTGCCAGCAGCTTCACCTCACAGGGGAACTATGGCTACACCTTC.

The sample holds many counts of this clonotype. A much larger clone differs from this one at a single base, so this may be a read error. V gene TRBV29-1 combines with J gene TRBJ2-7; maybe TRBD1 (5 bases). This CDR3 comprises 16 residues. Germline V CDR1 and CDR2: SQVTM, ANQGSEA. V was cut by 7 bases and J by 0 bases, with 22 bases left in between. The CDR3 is CSAVKAMTAPSYEQYF. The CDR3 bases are TGCAGCGCTGTAAAGGCCATGACAGCACCCTCCTACGAGCAGTACTTC.

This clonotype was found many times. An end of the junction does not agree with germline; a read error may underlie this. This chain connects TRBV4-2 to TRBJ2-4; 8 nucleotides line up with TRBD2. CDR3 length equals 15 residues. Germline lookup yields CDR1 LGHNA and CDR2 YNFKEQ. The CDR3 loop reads CASSQDRSGGGYKNF. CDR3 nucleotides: TGTGCCAGCAGCCAAGATAGAAGCGGGGGAGGGTACAAGAACTTC.

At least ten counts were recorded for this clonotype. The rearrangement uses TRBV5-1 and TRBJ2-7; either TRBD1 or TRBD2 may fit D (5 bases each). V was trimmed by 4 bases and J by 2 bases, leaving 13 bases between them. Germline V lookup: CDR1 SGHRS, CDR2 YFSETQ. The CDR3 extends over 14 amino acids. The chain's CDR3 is CASSTRAGAYEQYF. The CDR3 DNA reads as TGCGCCAGCAGCACCAGGGCCGGGGCCTACGAGCAGTACTTC. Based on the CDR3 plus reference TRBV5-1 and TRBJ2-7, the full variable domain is KAGVTQTPRYLIKTRGQQVTLSCSPISGHRSVSWYQQTPGQGLQFLFEYFSETQRNKGNFPGRFSGRQFSNSRSEMNVSTLELGDSALYLCASSTRAGAYEQYFGPGTRLTVT.